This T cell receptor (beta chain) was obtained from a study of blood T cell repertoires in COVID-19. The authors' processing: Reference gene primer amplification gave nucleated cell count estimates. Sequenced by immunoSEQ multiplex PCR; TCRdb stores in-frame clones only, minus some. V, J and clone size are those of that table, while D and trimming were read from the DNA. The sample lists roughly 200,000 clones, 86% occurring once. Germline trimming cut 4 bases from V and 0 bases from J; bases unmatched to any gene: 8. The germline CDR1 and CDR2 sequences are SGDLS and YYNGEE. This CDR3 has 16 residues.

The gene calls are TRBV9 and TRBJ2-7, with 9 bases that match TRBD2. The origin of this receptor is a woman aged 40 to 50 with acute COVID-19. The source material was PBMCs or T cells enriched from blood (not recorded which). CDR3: CASSILAGASSYEQYF. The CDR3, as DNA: TGTGCCAGCAGCATCTTAGCGGGGGCGAGCTCCTACGAGCAGTACTTC.